This TCR beta chain was identified in a study of T cells in localized non-small cell lung cancer (dated by TCRdb to 2018 to 2020). Broadly, across the study: Comparing tumors with uninvolved tumor-adjacent lungs, the study looked at the T cell repertoires of approximately 250 patients with early-stage NSCLC. The cohort was made up of around 240 treatment-naive NSCLC patients whose localized lung tumors had been resected. NSCLC patients had a mean age of roughly 66 years, and around 130 were male and about a hundred female. Study-wide findings and limitations: Uninvolved tumor-adjacent lung showed the highest T cell clonality, higher than tumor, which suggests more focused antigenic responses in the adjacent lung. Longer overall survival was associated with higher blood T cell density, whereas shorter survival was associated with higher adjacent-lung clonality. Because of the exploratory design, TCR variables were selected using unadjusted p-values without false-discovery rate correction. Of the top 100 tumor clones, a median of approximately 60 were detected in paired uninvolved adjacent lung; 28 were also among that lung's top 100. Because multi-region tumor sequencing was not done, intratumor heterogeneity could not be ruled out.

Details on this clone: This clone's antigen is unknown. Base qualities are not at hand, and no much larger clone is one base apart.

The CDR3 has 16 amino acids, counting the end cysteine and phenylalanine. Only the CDR3 region is kept as DNA, spanning 48 bases read in frame from base 1. The germline V and J ends show losses of 4 bases and 4 bases respectively, and no gene match explains 7 bases of the junction. CDR1 and CDR2 (SSHAT, FNYEAQ) derive from the germline V gene (reference sequence). At diagnosis, peripheral blood, uninvolved tumor-adjacent lung and tumor were collected and were preserved as a mix of fresh-frozen and FFPE material. Blood samples were analyzed as peripheral blood mononuclear cells for TCR repertoire profiling. TCR beta CDR3 regions were sequenced from DNA using the immunoSEQ Assay. The study's processing was this. To compute T cell density, TCR beta template counts were normalized to usable DNA, which was estimated by amplifying housekeeping genes. Richness was estimated with the preseqR package, extrapolating to 400,000 templates for PBMC samples and 120,000 templates for tissue samples. Clonality was defined as one minus Pielou's evenness. Tissue-enriched TCRs were identified by differential abundance testing using productive amino-acid clonotypes, minimum total count 5 and alpha 0.1. The Jaccard Index and the Morisita Overlap Index were used to quantify repertoire overlap between compartments. GLIPH grouped TCR beta CDR3s together with public tetramer-defined viral CDR3s, and a viral motif had to include at least three viral sequences and also show V-gene enrichment. Drawn from immuneACCESS, this table holds only the in-frame rearrangements with V and J called that TCRdb kept. Clones are partly lost; checked studies trace under half to an unresolved V gene and leave the rest unexplained. V and J calls and clone size are those listed in that table; D and trimming were worked out from the DNA. The sample includes about 24,000 clones, with roughly 90% observed a single time. The biggest ten clones account for 13% to 15% of the sample.

Sequencing was performed on peripheral blood, taken before any cancer treatment. The origin of this receptor is a man between 40 and 75 years old with stage III squamous cell lung carcinoma. The rearranged chain carries TRBV7-7 and TRBJ2-1; 10 junctional bases match TRBD2. CDR3 reads: CASSSSGLAVYNEQFF. The DNA sequence follows: TGTGCCAGCAGCTCTTCCGGACTAGCGGTATACAATGAGCAGTTCTTC.